The 28 T cell receptor beta chains below come from one sample, sequenced in a study of T cells in Graves' hyperthyroidism and ophthalmopathy. What was amplified from RNA transcripts were TCR beta CDR3 regions. During a first-round RT-PCR of the TCR CDR3, the HTBI primer set was used. TCRdb re-analysed the multiplex PCR reads in MiXCR, keeping a single row per CDR3 protein. The sample records hundreds of thousands of distinct CDR3 sequences, approximately 20% being singletons. The sample taken for sequencing was blood. The receptors shown here come from a man aged 35 to 55 with Graves' ophthalmopathy.

This clonotype has more than one count but fewer than ten. V usage is TRBV5-1 and J usage is TRBJ1-6; TRBD1 might be the D (5 bases). Per germline, CDR1 SGHRS and CDR2 YFSETQ. Trimming stripped 9 bases from V and 7 bases from J, with 17 bases between. The CDR3 totals 14 residues. CDR3 protein: CATSRDGDNSPLHF. CDR3 DNA: TGCGCCACCTCTCGGGACGGAGACAATTCACCCCTCCACTTT. The complete variable domain, with remaining parts taken from reference TRBV5-1 and TRBJ1-6, reads KAGVTQTPRYLIKTRGQQVTLSCSPISGHRSVSWYQQTPGQGLQFLFEYFSETQRNKGNFPGRFSGRQFSNSRSEMNVSTLELGDSALYLCATSRDGDNSPLHFGNGTRLTVT.

Of note for this clonotype: Compared with germline, one end of the junction differs, possibly owing to a read error. The chain joins TRBV7-6 to TRBJ1-4; TRBD1 might be the D (5 bases). Germline-derived CDR1 and CDR2 are SGHVS and FNYEAQ. The CDR3 consists of 16 residues. The CDR3, as DNA: TGTGCCGGCAGCTTAGCAGGAGGGGCGGCTAATGAAAAACTGTTTTTT. Translated, it gives CAGSLAGGAANEKLFF.

The CDR3, as DNA: TGTGCCAGCAATGTCGGGGGCAGGGGGCATGGCTACACCTTC. This gives the protein CASNVGGRGHGYTF. This rearrangement joins TRBV2 to TRBJ1-2, with 8 bases matching TRBD1. There are 14 residues in the CDR3. J lost 6 bases, V lost 7 bases, and 10 bases had no gene match. Per the germline V gene, CDR1 is SNHLY and CDR2 is FYNNEI.

This clonotype was detected ten times or more. The V and J genes are TRBV6-1 and TRBJ2-7; either TRBD1 or TRBD2 may supply D (6 bases each). CDR1 is MNHNS and CDR2 is SASEGT in the germline V gene. V gave up 6 bases and J gave up 5 bases, with 14 bases separating them. This CDR3 is 13 amino acids long. CDR3 sequence: CASRRRGDNEQYF. The CDR3 region has the DNA TGTGCCAGCAGGCGGAGGGGGGATAACGAGCAGTACTTC.

This chain uses TRBV11-2 with TRBJ2-2, with TRBD1 as a possible D gene (5 bases). The better agreement between TRBJ1-4 and the DNA end casts doubt on the J call. The CDR3 totals 15 residues. Per germline, CDR1 SGHAT and CDR2 FQNNGV. The CDR3 nucleotides are TGTGCCAGCTCCCAGGGTGGGCAGGAGAGTAAAAAACTGTTTTTT. This sequence encodes CASSQGGQESKKLFF.

This clonotype was detected ten times or more. The V and J genes are TRBV6-1 and TRBJ2-1; D is perhaps TRBD2 (6 bases). V lost 5 bases, J lost 7 bases, and 12 bases lay in between. Germline V CDR1 and CDR2: MNHNS, SASEGT. The CDR3 has 13 amino acids. The CDR3 bases are TGTGCCAGCAGTTATCCCGGGGGTAATGAGCAGTTCTTC. It is translated as CASSYPGGNEQFF.

This sequence joins TRBV12-3 or TRBV12-4 and TRBJ2-1; D call uncertain. The V and J ends lost 4 bases and 5 bases respectively, with 15 bases between them. The CDR3 length is 15 residues. CDR3 protein: CASSSVGSLNNEQFF. CDR3 sequence (DNA): TGTGCCAGCAGTTCTGTAGGGTCCCTCAACAATGAGCAGTTCTTC.

A few counts support this clonotype. The rearrangement joins TRBV12-3 or TRBV12-4 to TRBJ2-1, with 8 bases lining up with TRBD1. The CDR3 sequence is 14 residues long. The V and J ends lost 4 bases and 10 bases, in that order; junction bases with no gene match: 9. CDR3 bases: TGTGCCAGCAGTTCGGGACAGGTCGGATTGGAGCAGTTCTTC. Encoded protein: CASSSGQVGLEQFF.

V is TRBV2 and J is TRBJ1-6; 7 nucleotides align to TRBD1. Germline V gives CDR1 SNHLY, CDR2 FYNNEI. The CDR3 spans 14 residues. V lost 4 bases to trimming and J lost 7 bases; unmatched junction nucleotides: 4. The CDR3, as DNA: TGTGCCAGCAGTGGGGACAGCTTGAATTCACCCCTCCACTTT. Translation: CASSGDSLNSPLHF.

Details on this clonotype: Germline is not matched at one junction end, which may reflect a read error. This chain's CDR3 is CASSFLGSGGRGAETFF. DNA for the CDR3: TGTGCCAGCAGCTTCCTAGGATCGGGAGGGAGGGGGGCTGAAACTTTCTTT. The chain links TRBV5-5 to TRBJ1-1; D perhaps matches TRBD1 (6 bases). This CDR3 comprises 17 residues. From germline, CDR1 is SGHKS and CDR2 YYEKEE (reference sequence).

This clonotype was detected ten times or more. This chain links TRBV11-2 with TRBJ2-3, with D unresolved. The V end was cut by 4 bases, the J end by 14 bases, with 16 bases between. There are 12 residues in the CDR3. Germline V CDR1 and CDR2: SGHAT, FQNNGV. The CDR3 here is CASSSHSPPPYF. CDR3 bases: TGTGCCAGCAGCTCCCACAGTCCCCCTCCGTATTTT.

This clonotype was seen a few times. The rearrangement links TRBV24-1 to TRBJ2-1; D is unclear. There are 14 residues in the CDR3. Germline CDR1 is KGHDR and CDR2 is SFDVKD. V lost 1 base and J 8 bases, leaving 11 bases between the germline ends. CDR3 nucleotide sequence: TGTGCCACCAGTGATTTTTCGGTTATGGATGAGCAGTTCTTC. Protein: CATSDFSVMDEQFF.

This clonotype showed up just a few times. The chain is built from TRBV27 and TRBJ1-6, with TRBD1 matching over 9 bases. Trimming removed 5 bases from V and 7 bases from J; junction bases left unmatched: 6. The CDR3 contains 15 residues. CDR1 MNHEY and CDR2 SMNVEV come from the germline V gene (reference sequence). The CDR3 nucleotides are TGTGCCAGCAGTACGCCGGGACAGGGAAATTCACCCCTCCACTTT. Protein product: CASSTPGQGNSPLHF.

This clonotype showed up just a few times. The chain joins TRBV4-2 to TRBJ2-7; 11 bases are a match to TRBD2. V lost 0 bases, J lost 2 bases, and 3 bases stayed unmatched. CDR1 is LGHNA, CDR2 YNFKEQ, per germline. The CDR3 runs to 16 residues. The CDR3 loop reads CASSQDKTSGTYEQYF. CDR3 in DNA: TGTGCCAGCAGCCAAGATAAGACTAGCGGGACCTACGAGCAGTACTTC.

This clonotype appeared many times. The rearrangement joins TRBV5-1 to TRBJ1-1; the D gene is possibly TRBD1 (6 bases). This CDR3 is built from 14 residues. The germline CDR1 and CDR2 sequences are SGHRS and YFSETQ. V lost 4 bases and J 5 bases, leaving 15 bases between the germline ends. The CDR3 is CASSQQGSSTEAFF. The DNA for the CDR3 is TGCGCCAGCAGCCAACAGGGTTCATCGACTGAAGCTTTCTTT. The complete variable domain, with remaining parts taken from reference TRBV5-1 and TRBJ1-1, reads KAGVTQTPRYLIKTRGQQVTLSCSPISGHRSVSWYQQTPGQGLQFLFEYFSETQRNKGNFPGRFSGRQFSNSRSEMNVSTLELGDSALYLCASSQQGSSTEAFFGQGTRLTVV.

The chain employs TRBV19 and TRBJ2-2; TRBD1 aligns across 8 bases. CDR1 and CDR2 from the germline V gene are LNHDA and SQIVND (reference sequence). The CDR3 has 14 amino acids. V shed 7 bases, J shed 3 bases, and the junction held 4 bases outside the gene matches. The CDR3 loop is CASIGQGYTGELFF. The CDR3 DNA reads as TGTGCCAGTATTGGACAGGGATACACCGGGGAGCTGTTTTTT.

This clonotype appeared many times. The chain couples TRBV7-2 to TRBJ1-1; possibly TRBD1 for D (5 bases). The germline V gene encodes CDR1 SGHTA and CDR2 FQGNSA. This CDR3 has 14 amino acids. V was pared by 2 bases and J by 6 bases, with 13 bases between. CDR3 sequence: CASSLQGLWAEAFF. CDR3 DNA: TGTGCCAGCAGCTTACAGGGCCTTTGGGCTGAAGCTTTCTTT.

The chain combines TRBV27 with TRBJ2-2; possibly TRBD1 for D (6 bases). The CDR3 length is 14 residues. V lost 7 bases, J lost 1 base, and 10 bases lay in between. Germline-derived CDR1 and CDR2 are MNHEY and SMNVEV (reference sequence). The CDR3 nucleotides read TGTGCCAGCACGGGCAGGGGGAACACCGGGGAGCTGTTTTTT. Its protein product is CASTGRGNTGELFF.

This clonotype was seen a few times. V and J are TRBV5-1 and TRBJ2-1; the D gene is possibly TRBD2 (7 bases). The CDR3 spans 14 residues. Per germline, CDR1 SGHRS and CDR2 YFSETQ. The V end lost 0 bases, the J end lost 9 bases, and 13 bases lay between the germline ends. As DNA, the CDR3 is TGCGCCAGCAGCTTGGAGGGGGGGGTAGGTGAGCAGTTCTTC. This codes for CASSLEGGVGEQFF.

V usage is TRBV10-3 and J usage is TRBJ2-7; unclear D gene. V dropped 4 bases and J dropped 4 bases, with 5 bases sitting between them. Germline CDR1 ENHRY, CDR2 SYGVKD. The CDR3 is 11 amino acids. CDR3 DNA sequence: TGTGCCATCAGTGCCGCATACGAGCAGTACTTC. It specifies CAISAAYEQYF.

There are many counts of this clonotype. The chain recombines TRBV27 with TRBJ2-1; the match to TRBD2 covers 9 bases. CDR3 length equals 16 residues. Per germline, CDR1 MNHEY and CDR2 SMNVEV (reference sequence). Trimming took 6 bases from V and 8 from J; bases not matched to a gene: 14. As DNA, the CDR3 is TGTGCCAGCAGCAGAATCGGACTAGCGTCCACGGATGAGCAGTTCTTC. This gives the protein CASSRIGLASTDEQFF.

This clonotype was recorded a few times. The chain is built from TRBV7-2 and TRBJ2-5; TRBD1 aligns across 10 bases. Trimming at V came to 8 bases and at J to 4 bases, leaving 19 bases not matched to a gene. The CDR3 contains 18 residues. Germline CDR1 SGHTA, CDR2 FQGNSA. CDR3 in DNA: TGTGCCAGCTCTCCCGACCGGGACAGGGGAATTCGTTTAGAGACCCAGTACTTC. This gives the protein CASSPDRDRGIRLETQYF.

The chain uses TRBV3-1 and TRBJ2-7, with 14 nucleotides matching TRBD2. The germline V gene encodes CDR1 LGHDT and CDR2 YNNKEL (reference sequence). The CDR3 extends over 17 amino acids. V shed 1 base and J 1 base; nucleotides not matched to a gene: 3. The CDR3 spells CASSQGRTSGGSYEQYF. The CDR3, as DNA: TGTGCCAGCAGCCAAGGACGGACTAGCGGGGGGTCCTACGAGCAGTACTTC.

The chain combines TRBV20-1 with TRBJ2-1; the D gene is possibly TRBD2 (6 bases). This CDR3 comprises 14 residues. Per germline, CDR1 DFQATT and CDR2 SNEGSKA (reference sequence). V lost 3 bases and J 5 bases, leaving 14 bases between the germline ends. CDR3 nucleotide sequence: TGCAGTGCTAGGGGGGGAGTAATCAACAATGAGCAGTTCTTC. It yields the protein CSARGGVINNEQFF.

The chain combines TRBV4-3 with TRBJ2-5; 9 bases fit TRBD1. The V gene's germline CDR1 is LGHNA and CDR2 YSLEER. Losses at the gene ends were 2 bases for V and 6 bases for J; bases not matched to a gene: 13. The CDR3 sequence is 17 residues long. The CDR3 DNA reads TGCGCCAGCAGCCAAACCCTCGGGACAGGGTTGGCCCAGACCCAGTACTTC. Its translation is CASSQTLGTGLAQTQYF.

This clonotype was seen a few times. The V call is TRBV7-2, the J call TRBJ2-2; TRBD1 or TRBD2 may be the D gene (5 bases each). The CDR3 spans 16 residues. Per germline, CDR1 SGHTA and CDR2 FQGNSA. The ends were cut back, 4 bases at V and 8 bases at J, with 20 bases in the middle. CDR3 DNA sequence: TGTGCCAGCAGCTCCCCCGGACGTATGGGGGTGGGGGAGCTGTTTTTT. It translates to CASSSPGRMGVGELFF.

This clonotype showed up many times. The gene calls are TRBV3-1 and TRBJ2-1; the match to TRBD2 covers 14 bases. Germline CDR1 LGHDT, CDR2 YNNKEL (reference sequence). V shed 4 bases, J shed 7 bases, and the junction held 3 bases outside the gene matches. The CDR3 length is 15 residues. In nucleotides, the CDR3 is TGTGCCAGCAGCCCAGGGACTAGCGGGAGTAATGAGCAGTTCTTC. Translating it yields CASSPGTSGSNEQFF.

This clonotype occurred a few times. The chain carries TRBV19 and TRBJ2-1; D gene uncertain. Trimming left V 7 bases short and J 0 bases short, with 10 bases between. Germline lookup yields CDR1 LNHDA and CDR2 SQIVND (reference sequence). This CDR3 comprises 14 residues. The chain's CDR3 is CASTRRASYNEQFF. The CDR3 bases are TGTGCCAGTACCCGACGAGCCTCCTACAATGAGCAGTTCTTC.